Listed here are 3 T cell receptor beta chains from one sample, sequenced in a study of cytomegalovirus exposure and HLA in healthy donors. PCR involved 60 Vbeta and 13 Jbeta primers. Libraries were prepared by immunoSEQ multiplex PCR; TCRdb keeps only in-frame clonotypes and omits some of them. This table holds about 140,000 clones, around 80% found once. The sequenced sample was PBMCs. These receptors were taken from a man younger than 45 in good health and CMV-seronegative.

The chain has TRBV28 and TRBJ1-1; the D is unclear. Germline CDR1 and CDR2: MDHEN and SYDVKM. Trimming pared 2 bases from V and 4 bases from J, leaving 5 bases between. This CDR3 has 12 amino acids. DNA for the CDR3: TGTGCCAGCAGTTTAATTAGCACTGAAGCTTTCTTT. This gives the protein CASSLISTEAFF.

The chain recombines TRBV28 with TRBJ2-2; possibly TRBD1 for D (5 bases). CDR1 is MDHEN and CDR2 is SYDVKM in the germline V gene. CDR3 length: 14 amino acids. Trimming cost V 3 bases and J 4 bases, with 9 bases left between them. The CDR3 DNA reads TGTGCCAGCAGTTTCTCGACAGCCACCGGGGAGCTGTTTTTT. This gives the protein CASSFSTATGELFF.

This chain links TRBV28 with TRBJ2-3; possible D gene TRBD2, 5 bases. From germline, CDR1 is MDHEN and CDR2 SYDVKM. V lost 3 bases, J lost 1 base, and 23 bases lay in between. The CDR3 consists of 19 residues. In DNA, the CDR3 is TGTGCCAGCAGTTTTTCCCGGGGTGAGGCCACGCCTGGCACAGATACGCAGTATTTT. Its translation is CASSFSRGEATPGTDTQYF.